This paragraph reports one T cell receptor beta chain. The data were taken from a study of patients and donors after allogeneic stem cell transplantation. TCRdb re-analysed the RT-PCR reads in MiXCR, keeping a single row per CDR3 protein. The sample consists of over 150,000 distinct CDR3 sequences, over 25% of them appearing once. The CDR3 length is 15 residues. Germline CDR1 reads SGHDN; CDR2 reads FVKESK. V dropped 2 bases and J dropped 2; count of bases not matched to a gene: 5. The specimen was blood, either unsorted or a sorted T cell fraction (not recorded which). The clonotype was recovered from a human donor who was either an allogeneic HSCT recipient or a stem cell or donor lymphocyte infusion donor (not recorded which). It is not recorded whose cells these are; they may come from a transplant donor. This rearrangement joins TRBV14 to TRBJ2-5; 7 nucleotides match TRBD1. The CDR3 here is CASSQLRDSQETQYF. In DNA, the CDR3 is TGTGCCAGCAGCCAACTCCGGGACAGTCAAGAGACCCAGTACTTC.